Presented here are 25 T cell receptor beta chains from one specimen sequenced in a study of low-dose radiotherapy and immunotherapy resistance in tumors. Gene-specific TRAV and TRBV primers were used for first-strand cDNA, covering alpha and beta chains. Over around 19 PCR cycles, TCRs were amplified from a constant-region primer and V-primer adapter. Each CDR3 protein is one row after TCRdb ran MiXCR on the reads. The table has 6,500 to 8,500 distinct CDR3 sequences, around 50% seen once. The receptors originated from a human donor with advanced metastatic prostate, ovarian, gallbladder or colorectal cancer (not recorded which). This table probably holds off-target reads from a library built for another chain.

The genes are TRBV28 and TRBJ1-2; D not certain. V was cut by 2 bases and J by 4 bases, with 11 bases left in between. This CDR3 has 14 residues. The V gene's germline CDR1 is MDHEN and CDR2 SYDVKM. In DNA form, the CDR3 reads TGTGCCAGCAGTTTAGCCGACCGAGGCTATGGCTACACCTTC. Amino acid sequence: CASSLADRGYGYTF.

The CDR3 reads CATNRVVSYEQYF. The CDR3 DNA is TGTGCCACCAACAGGGTGGTTTCCTACGAGCAGTACTTC. The V gene is TRBV28, the J gene TRBJ2-7, with D possibly TRBD1 on 6 matching bases. The CDR3 consists of 13 residues. From germline, CDR1 is MDHEN and CDR2 SYDVKM. With 10 bases removed from V and 1 base from J, the gap between germline ends came to 14 bases.

Concerning this clonotype itself: A read error may produce the germline difference seen at one junction end. This rearrangement joins TRBV6-2 or TRBV6-3 to TRBJ2-2; D gene ambiguous. Germline V CDR1 and CDR2: MNHEY, SVGEGT. CDR3 length equals 16 residues. DNA of the CDR3: TGCGCCAGCAGTTACGCGGTCGAAACAGTGGGCGGGGAGCTGTTTTTT. As protein: CASSYAVETVGGELFF.

V and J are TRBV28 and TRBJ2-7; D unclear. Germline values: CDR1 MDHEN, CDR2 SYDVKM. Trimming took off 2 bases at V and 0 bases at J, with 11 bases between the two ends. The CDR3 contains 15 residues. The CDR3 nucleotides are TGTGCCAGCAGTTTAGTCGGCTTCCTCTCCTACGAGCAGTACTTC. It specifies CASSLVGFLSYEQYF. The full variable domain, its missing parts supplied by reference TRBV28 and TRBJ2-7, is DVKVTQSSRYLVKRTGEKVFLECVQDMDHENMFWYRQDPGLGLRLIYFSYDVKMKEKGDIPEGYSVSREKKERFSLILESASTNQTSMYLCASSLVGFLSYEQYFGPGTRLTVT.

There are a few counts of this clonotype. CDR3 coding DNA: TGTGCCAGCAGGCAGGGTAACAATGAGCAGTTCTTC. Translating it yields CASRQGNNEQFF. The gene calls are TRBV2 and TRBJ2-1, with TRBD1 as a possible D gene (5 bases). CDR3 size: 12 residues. V shed 6 bases and J shed 5 bases, with 8 bases lying between them. CDR1 and CDR2 from the germline V gene are SNHLY and FYNNEI.

The chain joins TRBV28 to TRBJ1-1, with D hard to call. CDR3 length: 11 amino acids. Germline V gene data show CDR1 as MDHEN and CDR2 as SYDVKM. Trimming stripped 3 bases from V and 6 bases from J, with 5 bases between. DNA for the CDR3: TGTGCCAGCAGTTTTTTCTCTGAAGCTTTCTTT. It translates to CASSFFSEAFF.

The rearrangement joins TRBV28 to TRBJ2-6, with D maybe TRBD2 (6 bases). Germline CDR1 reads MDHEN; CDR2 reads SYDVKM. Trimming pared 3 bases from V and 0 bases from J, leaving 6 bases between. The CDR3 runs to 15 residues. The CDR3 DNA sequence: TGTGCCAGCAGTTTCGGGGGCTCTGGGGCCAACGTCCTGACTTTC. It codes for CASSFGGSGANVLTF.

The V call is TRBV20-1, the J call TRBJ2-7; D is uncertain. The V end lost 0 bases, the J end lost 5 bases, and 8 bases lay between the germline ends. The V gene's germline CDR1 is DFQATT and CDR2 SNEGSKA (reference sequence). There are 12 residues in the CDR3. The CDR3 DNA follows: TGCAGTGCTAGAGAGCAGGTACACGAGCAGTACTTC. It translates to CSAREQVHEQYF.

This chain links TRBV19 with TRBJ1-2; 9 bases fit TRBD1. Unmatched junction bases numbered 10, after V lost 5 bases and J lost 6 bases. This CDR3 contains 15 residues. Germline V CDR1 and CDR2: LNHDA, SQIVND (reference sequence). DNA of the CDR3: TGTGCCAGTAGTGCGCAGGGACAGGGTTATGATGGCTACACCTTC. It translates to CASSAQGQGYDGYTF.

In this sample, this clonotype turned up a few times. The gene calls are TRBV29-1 and TRBJ1-2, with a possible D match to TRBD1 (5 bases). The CDR3 is made up of 15 amino acids. Germline lookup yields CDR1 SQVTM and CDR2 ANQGSEA. V shed 4 bases and J shed 3 bases, with 18 bases lying between them. As DNA, the CDR3 is TGCAGCGTTGGTTTGAGATATCGGGACGACTATGGCTACACCTTC. Residues: CSVGLRYRDDYGYTF.

This clonotype occurred a few times. The chain joins TRBV12-3 or TRBV12-4 to TRBJ2-1, with TRBD2 as a possible D gene (6 bases). The CDR3 has 15 residues. Trimming took 8 bases from V and 1 from J, leaving 15 bases between them. This CDR3 reads CASVRTGVSYNEQFF. CDR3 sequence (DNA): TGTGCCAGCGTCAGGACGGGGGTTTCCTACAATGAGCAGTTCTTC.

The V call is TRBV28, the J call TRBJ2-7; D uncertain. V shed 2 bases and J shed 2 bases, with 10 bases lying between them. The CDR3 consists of 14 residues. Germline V gene lookup returns CDR1 MDHEN and CDR2 SYDVKM. CDR3: CASSLPSTTYEQYF. The DNA for the CDR3 is TGTGCCAGCAGTTTACCCAGTACTACCTACGAGCAGTACTTC.

This chain's CDR3 is CASSQSGTDFYEQYF. The CDR3 nucleotides read TGCGCCAGCAGTCAATCGGGGACAGATTTCTACGAGCAGTACTTC. The chain employs TRBV23-1 and TRBJ2-7, with 7 bases aligning to TRBD1. TRBV23-1 is labeled an ORF, and its function is uncertain. There are 15 residues in the CDR3. Unmatched junction bases numbered 5, after V lost 0 bases and J lost 3 bases.

This clonotype qualifies as hyperexpanded. J is TRBJ2-3 and V is TRBV24-1, with D perhaps assigned TRBD1 or TRBD2 (5 bases each). Germline CDR1 and CDR2: KGHDR and SFDVKD. The germline V and J ends were trimmed by 3 bases and 1 base, with 13 bases remaining between them. The CDR3 loop spans 16 amino acids. CDR3 residues: CATSDSWDGRTDTQYF. The CDR3 coding sequence is TGTGCCACCAGTGATAGCTGGGACGGACGCACAGATACGCAGTATTTT.

The V call is TRBV9, the J call TRBJ2-1, with 10 bases fitting TRBD2. This CDR3 has 15 residues. Germline V CDR1 and CDR2: SGDLS, YYNGEE. V gave up 5 bases and J gave up 5 bases; unmatched junction bases: 7. In DNA, the CDR3 is TGTGCCAGCAGTGAGGGACTAGCGAGTCACAATGAGCAGTTCTTC. Its protein is CASSEGLASHNEQFF. The full variable domain, its missing parts supplied by reference TRBV9 and TRBJ2-1, is DSGVTQTPKHLITATGQRVTLRCSPRSGDLSVYWYQQSLDQGLQFLIQYYNGEERAKGNILERFSAQQFPDLHSELNLSSLELGDSALYFCASSEGLASHNEQFFGPGTRLTVL.

The gene calls are TRBV14 and TRBJ2-7; 7 nucleotides align to TRBD2. The CDR3 spans 15 residues. Trimming took 3 bases from V and 4 from J; bases not matched to a gene: 9. Germline CDR1 and CDR2: SGHDN and FVKESK. CDR3 region: CASSQLAAPGYEQYF. The CDR3 nucleotides read TGTGCCAGCAGCCAGCTAGCGGCCCCGGGGTACGAGCAGTACTTC. Complete variable domain (other parts from reference TRBV14 and TRBJ2-7): EAGVTQFPSHSVIEKGQTVTLRCDPISGHDNLYWYRRVMGKEIKFLLHFVKESKQDESGMPNNRFLAERTGGTYSTLKVQPAELEDSGVYFCASSQLAAPGYEQYFGPGTRLTVT.

In this sample, this clonotype turned up a few times. Mismatch with germline at one junction end may stem from a read error. The J gene is TRBJ2-7, the V gene TRBV5-3; D possibly corresponds to TRBD2 (5 bases). TRBV5-3 is placed among ORFs of uncertain function. This CDR3 is built from 15 residues. CDR3 loop: CASSLGRTGFYEQYF. The CDR3 nucleotides read TGTGCCAGCAGCTTGGGTCGGACGGGGTTCTACGAGCAGTACTTC.

V is TRBV4-2 and J is TRBJ2-1, with 14 positions matching TRBD2. The CDR3 runs to 20 residues. With 4 bases clipped from V and 1 base from J, the junction kept 12 bases outside the gene matches. The germline gives CDR1 LGHNA, CDR2 YNFKEQ. This CDR3 is CASSRREGTSGRISYNEQFF. As DNA, the CDR3 is TGTGCCAGCAGCCGACGGGAGGGGACTAGCGGGAGAATATCCTACAATGAGCAGTTCTTC.

The chain carries TRBV4-1 and TRBJ2-5; 8 positions match TRBD1. CDR1 MGHRA and CDR2 YSYEKL come from the germline V gene. The CDR3 is 14 amino acids. The V gene end was trimmed by 5 bases and the J gene end by 5 bases; junction bases not matched to a gene: 7. In nucleotides, the CDR3 is TGCGCCAGCAGCATGGACAGGGTCCGCGAGACCCAGTACTTC. Residues: CASSMDRVRETQYF.

The chain links TRBV26 to TRBJ1-2. TRBV26 constitutes a pseudogene. The CDR3 is 16 residues long. CDR3 coding DNA: TGTGCCAGCAGTTTCTTAGGGAAAAGGAGGGGTTTTGGCTACACCTTC. Protein sequence: CASSFLGKRRGFGYTF.

This clonotype showed up just a few times. The genes are TRBV24-1 and TRBJ2-5; no reliable D call. The germline V gene encodes CDR1 KGHDR and CDR2 SFDVKD. The CDR3 contains 13 residues. The V and J ends lost 3 bases and 6 bases respectively, with 10 bases between them. The DNA of the CDR3 is TGTGCCACCAGTGATCGCTTGATCCAGACCCAGTACTTC. Its protein product is CATSDRLIQTQYF.

This clonotype was detected a few times. The chain recombines TRBV12-3 or TRBV12-4 with TRBJ2-1; 8 bases are shared with TRBD2. V gave up 4 bases and J gave up 3 bases; unmatched junction bases: 5. The CDR3 runs to 15 residues. CDR3 protein: CASSWRGADYNEQFF. CDR3 bases: TGTGCCAGCAGTTGGCGGGGGGCTGACTACAATGAGCAGTTCTTC.

The CDR3 coding sequence is TGTGCCAGCAGCCCGGGACTCGGGGGCTACACCTTC. The encoded protein is CASSPGLGGYTF. This sequence joins TRBV7-9 and TRBJ1-2, with D maybe TRBD1 (5 bases). Germline assignment: CDR1 SEHNR and CDR2 FQNEAQ (reference sequence). This CDR3 has 12 residues. Trimming took 5 bases from V and 8 from J, leaving 12 bases between them.

The rearrangement uses TRBV12-3 or TRBV12-4 and TRBJ2-7; the match to TRBD2 covers 10 bases. Trimming removed 6 bases from V and 5 bases from J; junction bases left unmatched: 10. The CDR3 has 15 residues. CDR3 in DNA: TGTGCCAGCAGGCCCCAAGCGGGGGGGCAGAACGAGCAGTACTTC. Amino acids: CASRPQAGGQNEQYF.

The J gene is TRBJ1-2, the V gene TRBV6-5; TRBD1 agrees at 7 bases. The junction had 8 bases not matched to a gene; V was cut back by 6 bases and J by 4 bases. Germline loops: CDR1 MNHEY, CDR2 SVGAGI. The CDR3 contains 14 residues. Here the CDR3 reads CASSRTDRVYGYTF. The CDR3 nucleotides are TGTGCCAGCAGCAGAACCGACAGGGTCTATGGCTACACCTTC.